This TCR beta chain was profiled in a study of CD8 T cells in Susac syndrome. It was with random hexamers that 0.5 to 1 ug RNA was reverse transcribed. Amplification of TCR beta CDR3 by immunoSEQ multiplex PCR spanned 54 Vbeta and 13 Jbeta. TCRdb re-called the immunoSEQ multiplex PCR reads through MiXCR, storing one row per CDR3 protein. The data hold some 22,000 distinct CDR3 sequences, with approximately 93% observed a single time. For this clonotype: Antigen specificity is unknown.

Sequencing of TCR beta drew on CD8+ and CD4+ T cells from blood. Negative isolation was used for CD8+ and CD4+ T cells, and FACS enrichment was applied to TEMRA cells. Findings and caveats of the study: The study's TCR sequencing and HLA analysis covered a relatively small number of individuals, and the study acknowledged this.

Trimming removed 1 base from V and 7 bases from J, with 5 bases in between. The CDR3 spans 12 residues. In germline, CDR1 is MNHEY, CDR2 SVGEGT. The TCR originated in a human donor in good health. This chain joins TRBV6-2 or TRBV6-3 and TRBJ2-1; no reliable D call. Sequenced: CD8+ T cells from PBMCs. DNA of the CDR3: TGTGCCAGCAGTTACTTGGGAAATGAGCAGTTCTTC. The encoded protein is CASSYLGNEQFF.